The T cell receptor (beta chain) described here comes from a study of early T cells in non-severe SARS-CoV-2 infection. Researchers attached unique molecular identifiers to individual cDNA molecules. One entry per CDR3 protein, called by TCRdb with MiXCR from the 5' RACE reads. The repertoire holds some 59,000 distinct CDR3 sequences, approximately 8% seen once, with roughly 4% in the top ten. This clonotype was sampled from an adult who was a healthcare worker with PCR-confirmed SARS-CoV-2 infection or an uninfected control (not recorded which). This sample comprised whole blood, obtained at baseline.

The CDR3: CASSQELADNEQFF. Written as DNA, the CDR3 is TGCGCCAGCAGCCAAGAACTAGCGGACAATGAGCAGTTCTTC. The rearrangement joins TRBV4-1 to TRBJ2-1, with 8 bases matching TRBD2. Germline CDR1 reads MGHRA; CDR2 reads YSYEKL. This CDR3 region has 14 residues. Trimming at V came to 0 bases and at J to 5 bases, leaving 0 bases not matched to a gene.